The 4 T cell receptor beta chains given below trace back to one sample, sequenced in a study of T cells after yellow fever vaccination. TCRdb reanalysed the 5' RACE reads using MiXCR and keeps one entry per CDR3 protein. Of 200,000 to 250,000 distinct CDR3 sequences in the sample, 6.5% to 8.5% are singletons; the top ten hold roughly 0.93%. The sample in question was CD4+ T cells sorted from PBMCs, obtained 15 days after the yellow fever booster vaccination. These receptor sequences come from a man in his thirties or forties who received the YFV17D yellow fever vaccine.

This clonotype was recorded at least ten times. The gene calls are TRBV11-3 and TRBJ2-3, with D tentatively TRBD1 (5 bases). Germline assignment: CDR1 SGHNT and CDR2 YENEEA. The CDR3 is made up of 15 amino acids. With 5 bases removed from V and 2 bases from J, the gap between germline ends came to 14 bases. This CDR3 reads CASSATVGATDTQYF. For the CDR3, the DNA is TGTGCCAGCAGCGCCACCGTAGGGGCCACAGATACGCAGTATTTT.

The rearrangement joins TRBV5-1 to TRBJ2-7; TRBD1 or TRBD2 may be the D gene (5 bases each). Germline assignment: CDR1 SGHRS and CDR2 YFSETQ. The V end lost 0 bases, the J end lost 3 bases, and 10 bases lay between the germline ends. This CDR3 spans 14 amino acids. CDR3 amino acids: CASSLGGRNYEQYF. In DNA form, the CDR3 reads TGCGCCAGCAGCTTGGGGGGACGGAACTACGAGCAGTACTTC.

This clonotype was seen repeatedly, ten times or more. The V and J genes are TRBV7-6 and TRBJ2-7; no clear D gene. The ends were cut back, 5 bases at V and 3 bases at J, with 14 bases in the middle. CDR3 size: 14 residues. Germline-derived CDR1 and CDR2 are SGHVS and FNYEAQ. The CDR3 loop reads CASSPGTISYEQYF. CDR3 bases: TGTGCCAGCAGCCCCGGAACGATCAGCTACGAGCAGTACTTC.

The V call is TRBV20-1, the J call TRBJ2-3; no firm D call. CDR3 size: 12 residues. V was shortened by 6 bases and J by 2 bases, with 9 bases between the two germline ends. CDR1 is DFQATT and CDR2 is SNEGSKA in the germline V gene (reference sequence). The CDR3, as DNA: TGCAGTGCCGGCGGTTCCACAGATACGCAGTATTTT. Its protein product is CSAGGSTDTQYF.